These 24 T cell receptor beta chains were sequenced from one sample in a study of T cells after yellow fever vaccination. TCRdb reprocessed the 5' RACE reads via MiXCR and lists one record per CDR3 protein. The sample records around 350,000 distinct CDR3 sequences, roughly 6.2% being singletons. Sequencing used PBMCs, obtained 5 days after the yellow fever booster vaccination. These receptors were taken from a young man who received the YFV17D yellow fever vaccine.

V usage is TRBV10-3 and J usage is TRBJ1-5; maybe TRBD1 (5 bases). The CDR3 runs 15 residues. V was cut by 0 bases and J by 2 bases, with 8 bases left in between. Germline CDR1 ENHRY, CDR2 SYGVKD. The CDR3 sequence: CAISESRGGNQPQHF. The CDR3 DNA reads as TGTGCCATCAGTGAGTCGAGGGGTGGCAATCAGCCCCAGCATTTT.

This clonotype was observed a handful of times. V and J are TRBV5-1 and TRBJ2-1; no clear D gene. The CDR3 is 14 amino acids. Trimming shortened V by 2 bases and J by 2 bases, and 8 bases separated the two germline ends. From germline, CDR1 is SGHRS and CDR2 YFSETQ. The CDR3 region is CASSFDGAYNEQFF. CDR3 coding DNA: TGCGCCAGCAGCTTCGACGGAGCCTACAATGAGCAGTTCTTC.

This clonotype was seen a few times. The chain combines TRBV18 with TRBJ2-5, with a weak D call TRBD2 (5 bases). Germline-derived CDR1 and CDR2 are KGHSH and LQKENI. The CDR3 length is 13 residues. The germline V and J ends were trimmed by 8 bases and 3 bases, with 13 bases remaining between them. The CDR3 reads CASTLLREETQYF. The CDR3 DNA is TGTGCCAGCACCCTCCTGCGGGAAGAGACCCAGTACTTC.

This clonotype was counted ten times or more. V usage is TRBV20-1 and J usage is TRBJ2-3, with 9 bases aligning to TRBD2. Per the germline V gene, CDR1 is DFQATT and CDR2 is SNEGSKA (reference sequence). This CDR3 is 15 amino acids long. Trimming cost V 0 bases and J 4 bases; bases outside gene matches: 5. CDR3 sequence: CSARDDAGGADTQYF. The CDR3 bases are TGCAGTGCTAGAGATGACGCGGGAGGGGCAGATACGCAGTATTTT.

The chain employs TRBV7-3 and TRBJ2-2; no clear D gene. CDR1 and CDR2 from the germline V gene are SGHTA and FQGTGA. The CDR3 has 15 residues. Trimming cost V 1 base and J 7 bases, with 13 bases left between them. The CDR3 spells CASSLMSSTNGELFF. The CDR3 coding sequence is TGTGCCAGCAGCTTAATGAGTTCGACGAACGGGGAGCTGTTTTTT. Looking up the rest from reference TRBV7-3 and TRBJ2-2 gives the full variable domain: GAGVSQTPSNKVTEKGKYVELRCDPISGHTALYWYRQSLGQGPEFLIYFQGTGAADDSGLPNDRFFAVRPEGSVSTLKIQRTERGDSAVYLCASSLMSSTNGELFFGEGSRLTVL.

This chain uses TRBV6-4 with TRBJ1-6; D is uncertain. Germline loops: CDR1 MRHNA, CDR2 SNTAGT. Trimming cost V 2 bases and J 9 bases, with 11 bases left between them. This CDR3 spans 14 amino acids. The CDR3 loop reads CASSDTAAGSPLHF. The DNA of the CDR3 is TGTGCCAGCAGTGACACAGCGGCTGGTTCACCCCTCCACTTT.

The chain is built from TRBV6-6 and TRBJ2-7; D is undetermined. The CDR3 loop spans 12 amino acids. Germline V gene lookup returns CDR1 MNHNY and CDR2 SVGAGI (reference sequence). The V end lost 4 bases, the J end lost 2 bases, and 6 bases lay between the germline ends. The CDR3 here is CASSLITYEQYF. The CDR3 nucleotides read TGTGCCAGCAGTTTAATTACCTACGAGCAGTACTTC.

The chain has TRBV13 and TRBJ2-5; 12 bases match TRBD2. Germline V gene data show CDR1 as PRHDT and CDR2 as FYEKMQ (reference sequence). The CDR3 covers 16 residues. Trimming at V came to 5 bases and at J to 4 bases, leaving 8 bases not matched to a gene. CDR3 region: CASSHRLAGESETQYF. The CDR3 nucleotides are TGTGCCAGCAGCCACAGACTAGCGGGAGAGTCAGAGACCCAGTACTTC.

Ten or more counts support this clonotype. This chain uses TRBV19 with TRBJ2-3; D gene unclear. The V gene lost 6 bases and the J gene lost 5 bases, with 24 bases spanning the gap. The CDR3 is 17 amino acids. CDR1 and CDR2 (germline): LNHDA, SQIVND (reference sequence). CDR3 amino acids: CASSKLWTPSTKDTQYF. CDR3 DNA: TGTGCCAGTAGCAAACTATGGACGCCCTCGACAAAAGATACGCAGTATTTT.

At least ten counts were recorded for this clonotype. V gene TRBV7-9 combines with J gene TRBJ2-7; weak D call: TRBD1 (6 bases). The CDR3 is 15 residues long. Germline lookup yields CDR1 SEHNR and CDR2 FQNEAQ (reference sequence). V lost 6 bases to trimming and J lost 5 bases, with 20 bases between them. This CDR3 is CASSSPLGGTHEQYF. CDR3 coding DNA: TGTGCCAGCAGTTCCCCCCTAGGGGGAACCCACGAGCAGTACTTC. Full variable domain (missing parts from reference TRBV7-9 and TRBJ2-7): DTGVSQNPRHKITKRGQNVTFRCDPISEHNRLYWYRQTLGQGPEFLTYFQNEAQLEKSRLLSDRFSAERPKGSFSTLEIQRTEQGDSAMYLCASSSPLGGTHEQYFGPGTRLTVT.

This clonotype was recorded at least ten times. CDR3: CASSRASAGDRREQYF. In DNA form, the CDR3 reads TGTGCCAGCAGTCGCGCTTCGGCGGGGGATCGAAGGGAGCAGTACTTC. The chain uses TRBV28 and TRBJ2-7, with 7 bases fitting TRBD2. V was clipped by 5 bases and J by 7 bases; unmatched bases: 17. Germline V gene sequence: CDR1 MDHEN, CDR2 SYDVKM. This CDR3 spans 16 amino acids.

This clonotype was observed a handful of times. The CDR3: CASRLSPTNEKLFF. In DNA, the CDR3 is TGTGCCAGCCGTCTGTCACCTACTAATGAAAAACTGTTTTTT. The V call is TRBV7-2, the J call TRBJ1-4; D is undetermined. Germline CDR1 SGHTA, CDR2 FQGNSA. Trimming stripped 8 bases from V and 2 bases from J, with 12 bases between. The CDR3 totals 14 residues.

This clonotype has at least ten counts. The CDR3 region is CASSPAAGAYNEQFF. The CDR3, as DNA: TGTGCCAGCAGTCCCGCCGCGGGGGCTTACAATGAGCAGTTCTTC. This chain links TRBV12-3 or TRBV12-4 with TRBJ2-1; possibly TRBD2 for D (7 bases). V dropped 5 bases and J dropped 4 bases, with 15 bases sitting between them. The CDR3 runs 15 residues.

A note on this clonotype: Sequence at one end of the junction differs from germline and may be a read error. The chain is built from TRBV5-6 and TRBJ2-1; no firm D call. Germline CDR1 SGHDT, CDR2 YYEEEE. This CDR3 comprises 11 residues. The CDR3: CPSSLQREQFF. Here the CDR3 DNA reads TGTCCCAGCAGCTTGCAACGGGAGCAGTTCTTC.

This clonotype was observed at least ten times. The V call is TRBV12-3 or TRBV12-4, the J call TRBJ2-2; D uncertain. V gave up 5 bases and J gave up 5 bases, with 15 bases separating them. The length of the CDR3 is 15 residues. The CDR3 nucleotides are TGTGCCAGCAGTCTAGGGCCGGTTCTAACCGGGGAGCTGTTTTTT. It codes for CASSLGPVLTGELFF.

This clonotype was counted a few times. In DNA form, the CDR3 reads TGCAGTGCTAGAATAACGGGGTTGGAAACTGAAGCTTTCTTT. Protein product: CSARITGLETEAFF. The J gene is TRBJ1-1, the V gene TRBV20-1; D gene ambiguous. Germline values: CDR1 DFQATT, CDR2 SNEGSKA (reference sequence). Between the trimmed V and J ends, which lost 2 bases and 5 bases, there was a span of 15 bases. The CDR3 runs to 14 residues.

V is TRBV3-1 and J is TRBJ2-2, with 7 bases aligning to TRBD2. CDR1 LGHDT and CDR2 YNNKEL come from the germline V gene (reference sequence). V shed 2 bases and J 2 bases; nucleotides not matched to a gene: 5. The CDR3 is 16 amino acids. The CDR3 protein is CASSQWAGVNTGELFF. The CDR3 nucleotides are TGTGCCAGCAGCCAATGGGCGGGAGTCAACACCGGGGAGCTGTTTTTT.

There are a few counts of this clonotype. The chain recombines TRBV14 with TRBJ2-7; a possible D gene is TRBD2 (6 bases). Germline values: CDR1 SGHDN, CDR2 FVKESK. The CDR3 extends over 15 amino acids. V was clipped by 1 base and J by 3 bases, with 13 bases between them. In DNA, the CDR3 is TGTGCCAGCAGCCAAGTTGGGCTAGCGCACTACGAGCAGTACTTC. This sequence encodes CASSQVGLAHYEQYF.

V is TRBV6-5 and J is TRBJ2-5; 7 bases agree with TRBD2. CDR3 size: 14 residues. V gave up 4 bases and J gave up 5 bases; unmatched junction bases: 7. Germline CDR1 MNHEY, CDR2 SVGAGI. The CDR3 region is CASSFAGDLETQYF. In DNA form, the CDR3 reads TGTGCCAGCAGTTTTGCGGGAGATTTGGAGACCCAGTACTTC.

V is TRBV7-6 and J is TRBJ2-7; D not resolved. V was cut by 2 bases and J by 6 bases, with 11 bases left in between. The CDR3 loop spans 13 amino acids. The germline V gene has CDR1 SGHVS and CDR2 FNYEAQ. CDR3 region: CASSLTLRSEQYF. CDR3 coding DNA: TGTGCCAGCAGCTTAACCCTCCGCTCCGAGCAGTACTTC.

In its sample, this clonotype was seen many times. The V gene is TRBV3-1, the J gene TRBJ1-1, with unresolved D. Trimming stripped 7 bases from V and 2 bases from J, with 11 bases between. This CDR3 is 13 amino acids long. Germline V gene data show CDR1 as LGHDT and CDR2 as YNNKEL (reference sequence). The CDR3, as DNA: TGTGCCAGCAAAGGACCCCTAAACACTGAAGCTTTCTTT. This translates into CASKGPLNTEAFF.

There are many counts of this clonotype. This chain connects TRBV12-3 or TRBV12-4 to TRBJ1-6; weak D call: TRBD1 (5 bases). This CDR3 region has 13 residues. V gave up 7 bases and J gave up 5 bases, with 9 bases separating them. The CDR3 region is CASNLRDNSPLHF. CDR3 bases: TGTGCCAGCAACCTCAGGGATAATTCACCCCTCCACTTT.

The chain is built from TRBV20-1 and TRBJ2-5, with 13 bases aligning to TRBD2. CDR1 and CDR2 (germline): DFQATT, SNEGSKA (reference sequence). CDR3 length: 15 residues. The V gene end was trimmed by 3 bases and the J gene end by 4 bases; junction bases not matched to a gene: 5. CDR3: CSARSLAGGPETQYF. The CDR3 nucleotides are TGCAGTGCTAGGTCACTAGCGGGAGGGCCAGAGACCCAGTACTTC.

J is TRBJ2-3 and V is TRBV20-1, with D maybe TRBD2 (5 bases). The CDR3 has 15 amino acids. V was cut by 0 bases and J by 1 base, with 11 bases left in between. CDR1 DFQATT and CDR2 SNEGSKA come from the germline V gene (reference sequence). The CDR3 region has the DNA TGCAGTGCTAGAGATGGGAGCGGTCGCACAGATACGCAGTATTTT. It specifies CSARDGSGRTDTQYF.